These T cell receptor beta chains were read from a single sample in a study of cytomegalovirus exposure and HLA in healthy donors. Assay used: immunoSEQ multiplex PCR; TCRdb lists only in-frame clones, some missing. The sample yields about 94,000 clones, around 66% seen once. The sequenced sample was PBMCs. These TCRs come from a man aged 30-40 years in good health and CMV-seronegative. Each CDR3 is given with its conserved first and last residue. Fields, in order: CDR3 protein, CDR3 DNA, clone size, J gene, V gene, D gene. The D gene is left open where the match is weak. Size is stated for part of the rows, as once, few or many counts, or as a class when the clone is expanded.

CASSYSGDYGYTF TGTGCCAGCAGTTACTCCGGAGATTATGGCTACACCTTC - TRBJ1-2 TRBV6-6 -
CASSYQGNTEAFF TGTGCCAGCAGCTATCAGGGGAACACTGAAGCTTTCTTT - TRBJ1-1 TRBV7-8 -
CASSYSDRGSTYEQYF TGTGCCAGCAGTTACTCCGACAGGGGTTCCACCTACGAGCAGTACTTC - TRBJ2-7 TRBV6-6 TRBD1
CASSPPVPGLGNTIYF TGTGCCAGCTCACCACCGGTTCCGGGTCTTGGAAACACCATATATTTT - TRBJ1-3 TRBV18 -
CASSLGGASEQFF TGTGCCAGCAGCTTAGGCGGGGCAAGTGAGCAGTTCTTC - TRBJ2-1 TRBV7-9 -
CASSGQSRGGLYEQYF TGTGCCAGTAGTGGCCAATCCAGGGGTGGCCTTTACGAGCAGTACTTC - TRBJ2-7 TRBV19 -
CASGPRGEYGYTF TGTGCCAGCGGACCCAGGGGGGAGTATGGCTACACCTTC few TRBJ1-2 TRBV6-1 TRBD1
CASTGEVDTQYF TGTGCCAGTACAGGGGAAGTAGATACGCAGTATTTT few TRBJ2-3 TRBV19 -
CASSTGGTVNIQYF TGTGCCAGCAGTACAGGGGGGACGGTGAACATTCAGTACTTC - TRBJ2-4 TRBV28 TRBD1
CASSSPGVPDTQYF TGTGCCAGCAGCTCCCCGGGGGTGCCGGATACGCAGTATTTT - TRBJ2-3 TRBV7-6 -
CASSLRPGDGQYF TGCGCCAGCAGCTTGCGCCCCGGAGACGGGCAGTACTTC - TRBJ2-7 TRBV5-1 -
CAVGGSFYGYTF TGTGCCGTCGGCGGCAGCTTCTATGGCTACACCTTC - TRBJ1-2 TRBV6-6 -
CASSPATGHSNQPQHF TGTGCCAGCAGTCCCGCGACAGGGCATAGCAATCAGCCCCAGCATTTT - TRBJ1-5 TRBV27 TRBD1
CASSPGTANTGELFF TGTGCCAGCAGCCCCGGGACAGCCAACACCGGGGAGCTGTTTTTT - TRBJ2-2 TRBV11-3 TRBD1
CASSLQLNTEAFF TGCGCCAGCAGCCTACAGTTGAACACTGAAGCTTTCTTT - TRBJ1-1 TRBV4-1 -
CASSTTGEGETQYF TGTGCCAGCAGCACGACAGGGGAGGGAGAGACCCAGTACTTC - TRBJ2-5 TRBV11-3 -
CAWSVLRTSGLSSYNEQFF TGTGCCTGGAGTGTACTAAGGACTAGCGGGCTTAGCTCCTACAATGAGCAGTTCTTC - TRBJ2-1 TRBV30 TRBD2
CASSLEGGSTGELFF TGCGCCAGCAGCTTGGAAGGGGGTAGCACCGGGGAGCTGTTTTTT - TRBJ2-2 TRBV5-1 -
CASRPTTEETQYF TGTGCCAGCAGACCCACGACAGAGGAGACCCAGTACTTC few TRBJ2-5 TRBV5-6 -
CASEAAHSYEQYF TGTGCCAGCGAGGCCGCGCACTCCTACGAGCAGTACTTC - TRBJ2-7 TRBV6-1 -
CASSLVAGAGNEQFF TGTGCCAGCAGCTTGGTAGCGGGAGCAGGCAATGAGCAGTTCTTC few TRBJ2-1 TRBV5-4 TRBD2
CASSTGQATNYGYTF TGTGCCAGTAGTACGGGACAGGCGACTAACTATGGCTACACCTTC - TRBJ1-2 TRBV19 TRBD1
CASNHVGGPRLKEANAFF TGTGCCAGCAACCATGTGGGGGGGCCGCGGTTGAAGGAGGCAAACGCTTTCTTT - TRBJ1-1 TRBV2 -
CASSLDFWEVDQPQHF TGTGCCAGTAGTTTAGATTTTTGGGAGGTAGATCAGCCCCAGCATTTT once TRBJ1-5 TRBV19 -
CASSEIPGEAFF TGTGCCAGCAGTGAAATTCCAGGGGAAGCTTTCTTT - TRBJ1-1 TRBV6-1 -
CASSPTGGMSYEQYF TGTGCCAGCTCACCCACAGGGGGCATGTCCTACGAGCAGTACTTC - TRBJ2-7 TRBV18 TRBD1
CASSPRDRGIQPQHF TGTGCCAGCAGCCCGCGGGACAGGGGGATTCAGCCCCAGCATTTT once TRBJ1-5 TRBV27 TRBD1
CASSYPGLAGTQFF TGTGCCAGCAGTTACCCCGGACTAGCGGGGACGCAGTTCTTC - TRBJ2-1 TRBV6-5 TRBD2
CASSLGTDPSNEQFF TGTGCCAGCAGCTTGGGGACAGATCCGTCCAATGAGCAGTTCTTC - TRBJ2-1 TRBV7-8 TRBD1
CAAWAGGSYEQYF TGTGCGGCCTGGGCAGGGGGGTCCTACGAGCAGTACTTC few TRBJ2-7 TRBV30 -
CASSYGTGRGGYTF TGTGCCAGCAGTTACGGGACAGGGAGGGGTGGCTACACCTTC - TRBJ1-2 TRBV6-5 TRBD1